A single sample is the source of the 12 T cell receptor beta chains below, sequenced in a study of shared clonotypes between healthy human individuals. The protocol was immunoSEQ multiplex PCR, while the TCRdb copy is restricted to in-frame clones and leaves out a portion. The repertoire holds about 710,000 clones, with around three quarters as singletons. Sequencing was carried out using memory CD4+ T cells sorted from blood. Described subset: CD45RA-negative fraction. Receptor source: a woman aged 25-40 years in good health.

The chain is built from TRBV28 and TRBJ2-2, with 10 bases identical to TRBD2. This CDR3 contains 14 residues. V lost 8 bases and J lost 8; bases outside the gene matches: 8. The germline gives CDR1 MDHEN, CDR2 SYDVKM. CDR3 region: CASGSGRARGELFF. CDR3 DNA sequence: TGTGCCAGCGGAAGCGGGAGGGCTAGGGGGGAGCTGTTTTTT.

V and J are TRBV5-4 and TRBJ2-3, with D perhaps matching TRBD2 (6 bases). Trimming took off 1 base at V and 4 bases at J, with 22 bases between the two ends. Germline lookup yields CDR1 SGHNT and CDR2 YYREEE (reference sequence). CDR3 length equals 18 residues. The CDR3 loop reads CASSLTVAGLLIPDTQYF. As DNA, the CDR3 is TGTGCCAGCAGCTTGACTGTGGCGGGACTCCTTATCCCAGATACGCAGTATTTT.

The J gene is TRBJ1-1, the V gene TRBV5-1, with a tentative D call TRBD1 (5 bases). Germline lookup yields CDR1 SGHRS and CDR2 YFSETQ. V was shortened by 1 base and J by 6 bases, with 7 bases between the two germline ends. The CDR3 spans 12 residues. The CDR3 sequence: CASSLQGAEAFF. The CDR3 DNA sequence: TGCGCCAGCAGCTTGCAGGGCGCTGAAGCTTTCTTT.

This chain connects TRBV7-9 to TRBJ1-2, with D possibly being TRBD1 (5 bases). CDR1 is SEHNR, CDR2 FQNEAQ, per germline (reference sequence). The CDR3 covers 13 residues. V was trimmed by 5 bases and J by 4 bases, leaving 11 bases between them. The CDR3 sequence: CASSHGAGYGYTF. As DNA, the CDR3 is TGTGCCAGCAGCCACGGGGCTGGCTATGGCTACACCTTC.

In its sample, this clone was seen once. The chain's CDR3 is CASSPQGAGANVLTF. Here the CDR3 DNA reads TGTGCCAGCAGTCCTCAGGGAGCTGGGGCCAACGTCCTGACTTTC. The V call is TRBV28, the J call TRBJ2-6, with D perhaps matching TRBD1 or TRBD2 (5 bases each). Trimming removed 5 bases at V and 2 bases at J, with 10 bases between. CDR1 is MDHEN, CDR2 SYDVKM, per germline. The CDR3 sequence is 15 residues long.

The rearrangement joins TRBV6-1 to TRBJ1-2; 7 bases fit TRBD1. Trimming at V came to 4 bases and at J to 8 bases, leaving 16 bases not matched to a gene. Germline lookup yields CDR1 MNHNS and CDR2 SASEGT. This CDR3 is built from 16 residues. CDR3 protein: CASSVKAPGGTRGYTF. For the CDR3, the DNA is TGTGCCAGCAGTGTTAAAGCGCCAGGGGGTACGCGGGGCTACACCTTC.

This chain joins TRBV5-6 and TRBJ2-7; D tentatively reads TRBD1 or TRBD2 (5 bases each). The V gene lost 2 bases and the J gene lost 2 bases, with 11 bases spanning the gap. Looked up from germline, CDR1 is SGHDT and CDR2 is YYEEEE. The CDR3 is made up of 14 amino acids. The CDR3, as DNA: TGTGCCAGCAGCTTCCGGGAAGGGGCCTACGAGCAGTACTTC. This sequence encodes CASSFREGAYEQYF.

The chain couples TRBV5-6 to TRBJ2-3; D unresolved. CDR1 is SGHDT, CDR2 YYEEEE, per germline. V lost 10 bases, J lost 4 bases, and 16 bases lay in between. The CDR3 runs 13 residues. DNA for the CDR3: TGTGCCGGCACCCCCCTAGACTCAGATACGCAGTATTTT. Its protein is CAGTPLDSDTQYF. Full variable domain (outside the CDR3, taken from reference TRBV5-6 and TRBJ2-3): DAGVTQSPTHLIKTRGQQVTLRCSPKSGHDTVSWYQQALGQGPQFIFQYYEEEERQRGNFPDRFSGHQFPNYSSELNVNALLLGDSALYLCAGTPLDSDTQYFGPGTRLTVL.

The chain recombines TRBV6-1 with TRBJ1-5; the match to TRBD1 covers 7 bases. This CDR3 is 16 amino acids long. The trim removed 0 bases at V and 2 bases at J, leaving 4 bases unmatched. Germline V lookup: CDR1 MNHNS, CDR2 SASEGT. The DNA for the CDR3 is TGTGCCAGCAGTGAAGCCCCCGGACAGGGCAATCAGCCCCAGCATTTT. Translated, it gives CASSEAPGQGNQPQHF.

The chain recombines TRBV19 with TRBJ2-2; D is undetermined. Germline V CDR1 and CDR2: LNHDA, SQIVND (reference sequence). Trimming stripped 4 bases from V and 7 bases from J, with 13 bases between. The CDR3 length is 14 residues. CDR3 in DNA: TGTGCCAGTAGTAGAGTTGAGCGCCGCGGGGAGCTGTTTTTT. This encodes CASSRVERRGELFF.

The V gene is TRBV7-8, the J gene TRBJ2-1; 10 bases are shared with TRBD2. Germline V gives CDR1 SGHVS, CDR2 FQNEAQ. The ends lost 5 bases at V and 7 bases at J; junction bases unmatched: 5. The CDR3 sequence is 14 residues long. CDR3 sequence (DNA): TGTGCCAGCAGCGAGCGGGAGGGCCTAAATGAGCAGTTCTTC. Amino acids: CASSEREGLNEQFF.

The chain carries TRBV6-5 and TRBJ2-1, with 7 bases fitting TRBD2. This CDR3 region has 15 residues. In germline, CDR1 is MNHEY, CDR2 SVGAGI. Germline trimming cut 6 bases from V and 8 bases from J; bases unmatched to any gene: 13. CDR3 DNA sequence: TGTGCCAGCAGATCCCCTAGCGGCCCGACGGATGAGCAGTTCTTC. Its protein product is CASRSPSGPTDEQFF.